The T cell receptor beta chain under discussion was sequenced for a study of response to subunit inactivated influenza vaccine. Overall study results and limits: Researchers suggested that each seasonal influenza vaccination recruits few new T cells.

V gave up 3 bases and J gave up 0 bases, with 7 bases separating them. The CDR3 sequence is 13 residues long. Germline lookup yields CDR1 DFQATT and CDR2 SNEGSKA (reference sequence). A single record per CDR3 protein comes from TCRdb applying MiXCR to the RT-PCR reads. The table shows about 580,000 distinct CDR3 sequences, with roughly 15% occurring only once. Details on this clonotype: Its antigen is undetermined.

Here the sequenced sample was PBMCs from blood, taken 11 to 12 days after vaccination. This receptor was taken from a man aged 50-59 years who received an inactivated influenza vaccine. V and J are TRBV20-1 and TRBJ2-3; D tentatively reads TRBD1 or TRBD2 (5 bases each). CDR3 nucleotide sequence: TGCAGTGCTAGCGGGGCCAGCACAGATACGCAGTATTTT. Its translation: CSASGASTDTQYF.